The rows below give T cell receptor beta chains drawn from one sample of a study of blood T cells in healthy people across ages. Using its own MiXCR run on the 5' RACE reads, TCRdb lists one record per CDR3 protein. The profile shows about a million distinct CDR3 sequences, roughly 51% of them singletons. Specimen: blood. These receptors all come from a woman in her sixties in good health. CDR3s include the opening cysteine and the closing phenylalanine or tryptophan. The order of the fields is CDR3 DNA, CDR3 protein, clone size, J gene, D gene, V gene. The D gene is left open where the match is weak. Clone size is stated in some rows and not others, as once, few, many or a class when expanded.

TGTGCCAGCAGCCGGGACAGGGTGGGAAGTGGCTACACCTTC,CASSRDRVGSGYTF,.,TRBJ1-2,TRBD1,TRBV2
TGCGCCAGCAGCAAACCGGGACAGGAGTACGAGCAGTACTTC,CASSKPGQEYEQYF,.,TRBJ2-7,TRBD1,TRBV5-1
TGTGCCAGCAGTTTTGAGGGACAGGGGAATAAACTGTTTTTT,CASSFEGQGNKLFF,few,TRBJ1-4,TRBD1,TRBV12-3/TRBV12-4
TGTGCCAGCAGTTTATCGCCACTAGCGGGAGGGAACGAGCAGTACTTC,CASSLSPLAGGNEQYF,.,TRBJ2-7,TRBD2,TRBV27
TGCAGTGGAAAAGAAGGGTCCTACGAGCAGTACTTC,CSGKEGSYEQYF,.,TRBJ2-7,.,TRBV20-1
TGTGCCAGCAGCTTAAACCGACAAAAAGCTTACAATGAGCAGTTCTTC,CASSLNRQKAYNEQFF,few,TRBJ2-1,.,TRBV7-2
TGTGCCAGCAGTCCCCTTCCAGGAAATGAGCAGTTCTTC,CASSPLPGNEQFF,.,TRBJ2-1,.,TRBV27
TGTGCCAGCAGCTCTGTAGCGGGATGGAACAATGAGCAGTTCTTC,CASSSVAGWNNEQFF,.,TRBJ2-1,TRBD2,TRBV11-2
TGTGCCAGCAGTCTACACGCGGGGGGTCAGCCCCAGCATTTT,CASSLHAGGQPQHF,.,TRBJ1-5,.,TRBV12-3/TRBV12-4
TGTGCCAGCCGTAGTAGTGCCTACGAGCAGTACTTC,CASRSSAYEQYF,.,TRBJ2-7,.,TRBV28